This TCR beta chain was found in a study of OX40 agonist ivuxolimab in advanced cancers. Sequencing used immunoSEQ multiplex PCR; TCRdb keeps in-frame clones, though not all of them. This sample has fewer than 95,000 clones; more than 80% occur once, and the top ten carry 6% to 7.5%. Germline V gives CDR1 SEHNR, CDR2 FQNEAQ (reference sequence). This CDR3 spans 14 amino acids. The germline V and J ends were trimmed by 8 bases and 0 bases, with 12 bases remaining between them. Sequenced here: CD4+ or CD8+ T cells sorted from blood, sampled in a trial of the OX40 agonist ivuxolimab. This sequence joins TRBV7-9 and TRBJ2-3; D is undetermined. This TCR was sampled from an adult with an advanced solid tumor such as melanoma, head and neck, liver or kidney cancer. Here the CDR3 reads CASGDPTSTDTQYF. The CDR3 DNA is TGTGCCAGCGGCGATCCAACAAGCACAGATACGCAGTATTTT.